This entry features one TCR beta chain sequence. The germline CDR1 and CDR2 sequences are LGHDT and YNNKEL (reference sequence). Trimming took 5 bases from V and 4 from J; bases not matched to a gene: 10. This CDR3 has 17 residues. The data belong to a study of blood T cell repertoires in COVID-19. Study overall: Sites across the United States, Italy and Spain contributed samples from acute and convalescent COVID-19. Sources were T cells, B-cell-depleted T cells, or PBMCs; the material itself was cDNA or gDNA.

Per the original methods: Cell counts per sample came from amplifying reference gene primers. The data were produced by immunoSEQ multiplex PCR, yet TCRdb's version contains in-frame clones alone and is incomplete. That table is the source of V, J and clone size, and D and trimming were worked out from the DNA. The sample lists 250,000 to 300,000 clones; 80% to 90% were seen once. The V and J genes are TRBV3-1 (or the pseudogene TRBV3-2) and TRBJ2-2, with 10 nucleotides matching TRBD2. The specimen was peripheral blood. This sequence was found in a man aged 80 or over with acute or convalescent COVID-19. CDR3 residues: CASSYQRLAGPTGELFF. CDR3 sequence (DNA): TGTGCCAGCAGCTACCAAAGACTAGCGGGTCCCACCGGGGAGCTGTTTTTT.